This passage covers 15 T cell receptor beta chains from one sample sequenced in a study of blood T cells in healthy people across ages. The second PCR ran roughly 6 to 11 cycles with a sample-barcoded 5' primer and J-beta primers. MiXCR, applied by TCRdb to the 5' RACE reads, yields one record per CDR3 protein. The sample has 890,000 or so distinct CDR3 sequences, about 62% seen once. What was sequenced was blood. These receptors all stem from a man younger than 40 in good health.

The rearrangement joins TRBV10-3 to TRBJ2-1; 8 bases fit TRBD2. The CDR3 totals 17 residues. The J segment lost 2 bases and the V segment lost 1 base, leaving 7 bases of the junction unmatched. CDR1 ENHRY and CDR2 SYGVKD come from the germline V gene. The CDR3 loop reads CAISELTGGAAYNEQFF. CDR3 sequence (DNA): TGTGCCATCAGTGAGTTAACCGGGGGGGCAGCCTACAATGAGCAGTTCTTC.

The V call is TRBV6-1, the J call TRBJ1-2, with 7 bases matching TRBD1. Germline V gene lookup returns CDR1 MNHNS and CDR2 SASEGT. After removal of 4 bases from V and 4 bases from J, the junction contained 9 bases not matched to a gene. The CDR3 is made up of 15 amino acids. CDR3 sequence (DNA): TGTGCCAGCAGTGGAACAGGGGCTAATCCCTATGGCTACACCTTC. It translates to CASSGTGANPYGYTF.

The rearrangement links TRBV9 to TRBJ2-1; perhaps D is TRBD1 or TRBD2 (5 bases each). Between the trimmed V and J ends, which lost 0 bases and 1 base, there was a span of 14 bases. This CDR3 has 17 residues. Looked up from germline, CDR1 is SGDLS and CDR2 is YYNGEE. CDR3 sequence: CASSVGRTPNSYNEQFF. The DNA for the CDR3 is TGTGCCAGCAGCGTAGGGAGGACACCAAATTCCTACAATGAGCAGTTCTTC.

This chain connects TRBV28 to TRBJ2-4; D is uncertain. The J call may be mistaken, given a closer DNA end match to TRBJ2-5. The CDR3 extends over 16 amino acids. Germline V gene sequence: CDR1 MDHEN, CDR2 SYDVKM. CDR3 loop: CASSTPWRVGAETQYF. The CDR3, as DNA: TGTGCCAGCAGTACCCCCTGGCGTGTGGGCGCAGAGACCCAGTACTTC.

In its sample, this clonotype was seen a few times. This sequence joins TRBV7-8 and TRBJ1-2, with D maybe TRBD1 (6 bases). The CDR3 totals 14 residues. The germline V gene encodes CDR1 SGHVS and CDR2 FQNEAQ. Deletions cut 1 base from V and 7 bases from J, with 13 bases between. The chain's CDR3 is CASSLGAGAGGYTF. The CDR3 DNA reads TGTGCCAGCAGCTTAGGGGCGGGGGCTGGTGGCTACACCTTC.

The chain carries TRBV2 and TRBJ1-1, with D uncertain. This CDR3 spans 12 amino acids. V lost 11 bases, J lost 11 bases, and 21 bases lay in between. Germline assignment: CDR1 SNHLY and CDR2 FYNNEI. In nucleotides, the CDR3 is TGTGCCCTACCGGAGGTAGGAAAGGCGGCTTTCTTT. Translated: CALPEVGKAAFF.

The chain joins TRBV7-9 to TRBJ1-6, with 7 bases matching TRBD1. Looked up from germline, CDR1 is SEHNR and CDR2 is FQNEAQ (reference sequence). This CDR3 comprises 15 residues. V shed 2 bases, J shed 7 bases, and the junction held 5 bases outside the gene matches. DNA of the CDR3: TGTGCCAGCAGCTTAACCAAGGGGGCGAATTCACCCCTCCACTTT. Its translation: CASSLTKGANSPLHF.

A single count supports this clonotype. For the CDR3, the DNA is TGCGCCAGCAGCCGCCTGACCCTCAACACTGAAGCTTTCTTT. This sequence encodes CASSRLTLNTEAFF. This chain links TRBV4-1 with TRBJ1-1, with no clear D. Germline assignment: CDR1 MGHRA and CDR2 YSYEKL. V lost 4 bases and J lost 2, with 11 bases in between. The CDR3 totals 14 residues.

The V gene is TRBV7-9, the J gene TRBJ2-5; 7 positions agree with TRBD1. Per the germline V gene, CDR1 is SEHNR and CDR2 is FQNEAQ (reference sequence). The CDR3 is 14 residues long. V shed 6 bases and J 11 bases; nucleotides not matched to a gene: 15. The CDR3 sequence: CASSYYLTGNEQYF. CDR3 coding DNA: TGTGCCAGCAGTTACTACCTGACAGGGAATGAGCAGTACTTC.

The chain combines TRBV24-1 with TRBJ2-7, with unresolved D. This CDR3 contains 16 residues. Germline-derived CDR1 and CDR2 are KGHDR and SFDVKD. Trimming removed 4 bases at V and 0 bases at J, with 15 bases between. The CDR3 here is CATSDFQMTGSYEQYF. The CDR3 DNA follows: TGTGCCACCAGTGACTTCCAGATGACGGGCTCCTACGAGCAGTACTTC.

The V gene is TRBV6-5, the J gene TRBJ2-6; 7 bases are shared with TRBD1. The CDR3 has 15 residues. Germline lookup yields CDR1 MNHEY and CDR2 SVGAGI. J lost 8 bases, V lost 4 bases, and 8 bases had no gene match. CDR3 sequence reads: CASSLRDRGPNVLTF. The CDR3 region has the DNA TGTGCCAGCAGTTTACGGGACAGAGGGCCCAACGTCCTGACTTTC.

The J gene is TRBJ1-2, the V gene TRBV9, with TRBD1 matching 7 bases. CDR3 length: 16 amino acids. The trim removed 4 bases at V and 4 bases at J, leaving 13 bases unmatched. From germline, CDR1 is SGDLS and CDR2 YYNGEE. The CDR3 DNA reads TGTGCCAGCAGCCAAGGCGACTCCGGGACAGCCTATGGCTACACCTTC. Protein: CASSQGDSGTAYGYTF.

This sequence joins TRBV27 and TRBJ1-5, with D tentatively TRBD1 (6 bases). Germline V gene data show CDR1 as MNHEY and CDR2 as SMNVEV (reference sequence). Trimming took off 6 bases at V and 3 bases at J, with 12 bases between the two ends. There are 14 residues in the CDR3. CDR3 region: CASRLQGTNQPQHF. The CDR3 bases are TGTGCCAGCAGGCTACAGGGAACCAATCAGCCCCAGCATTTT.

This chain's CDR3 is CASSSSGPAKNIQYF. CDR3 coding DNA: TGTGCCAGCAGCTCCTCAGGACCAGCCAAAAACATTCAGTACTTC. This chain uses TRBV7-2 with TRBJ2-4; unclear D gene. The germline gives CDR1 SGHTA, CDR2 FQGNSA. The CDR3 contains 15 residues. Between the trimmed V and J ends, which lost 4 bases and 0 bases, there was a span of 10 bases. Supplemented by reference TRBV7-2 and TRBJ2-4, the full variable domain reads GAGVSQSPSNKVTEKGKDVELRCDPISGHTALYWYRQSLGQGLEFLIYFQGNSAPDKSGLPSDRFSAERTGGSVSTLTIQRTQQEDSAVYLCASSSSGPAKNIQYFGAGTRLSVL.

This clonotype was recorded a few times. V and J are TRBV27 and TRBJ2-3; D is possibly TRBD2 (6 bases). This CDR3 spans 15 amino acids. Germline values: CDR1 MNHEY, CDR2 SMNVEV (reference sequence). V was cut by 3 bases and J by 2 bases, with 12 bases left in between. The CDR3 spells CASSLRGLDTDTQYF. The DNA for the CDR3 is TGTGCCAGCAGTTTGCGGGGCTTGGACACAGATACGCAGTATTTT.